This T cell receptor (beta chain) derives from a study of CD8 T cell repertoires and HIV-1 epitope variants. Study overall: T cells were stimulated with Twenty-five Gag and Nef peptides separately.

Generated by immunoSEQ multiplex PCR, the TCRdb table keeps only in-frame clones and is missing some. The data contain approximately 90,000 clones, 60% to 80% of them seen just once; the ten biggest clones take up approximately 24%. Germline loops: CDR1 MDHEN, CDR2 SYDVKM. V dropped 5 bases and J dropped 4; count of bases not matched to a gene: 8. This CDR3 contains 14 residues. The sequence was collected from a male donor with HIV. The sequenced material came from uncultured baseline CD8+ T cells from peripheral blood mononuclear cells (PBMCs). V usage is TRBV28 and J usage is TRBJ2-7; 7 bases map to TRBD1. The DNA for the CDR3 is TGTGCCAGCAGTACAACAGGGGTAATATACGAGCAGTACTTC. It yields the protein CASSTTGVIYEQYF.